This is a list of T cell receptor beta chains from one sample in a study of blood T cell repertoires in COVID-19. Repertoires were generated with immunoSEQ multiplex PCR, while TCRdb's copy carries only in-frame clones and drops some. Altogether about 280,000 clones are present, 83% being singletons, with the ten largest covering more than 8%. Material for sequencing was peripheral blood. The origin of the receptors is a woman between 45 and 60 years old who had recovered from COVID-19. Each CDR3 is given with its conserved first and last residue. D genes are given only for firm matches. For some rows the clone size is stated as once, few or many, or as a class when expanded; others skip it.

cdr3_aa | cdr3_nt | v_call | d_call | j_call | clone_size
CSASNSEETQYF | TGCAGTGCTAGTAACAGTGAAGAGACCCAGTACTTC | TRBV20-1 | - | TRBJ2-5 | -
CASSFLGELFF | TGTGCCAGCAGCTTCCTCGGGGAGCTGTTTTTT | TRBV5-6 | - | TRBJ2-2 | -
CASQGQGRSNQPQHF | TGTGCCAGTCAAGGACAGGGGAGAAGCAATCAGCCCCAGCATTTT | TRBV19 | TRBD1 | TRBJ1-5 | once
CASRPTGSPYTSYEQYF | TGTGCCAGTAGACCGACAGGATCCCCCTACACTTCCTACGAGCAGTACTTC | TRBV19 | - | TRBJ2-7 | few
CASSPVGWGQGAGANVLTF | TGTGCCAGCAGCCCGGTGGGTTGGGGACAGGGGGCTGGGGCCAACGTCCTGACTTTC | TRBV7-9 | TRBD1 | TRBJ2-6 | -
CASRPTGEMSNQPQHF | TGTGCCAGCAGGCCGACAGGGGAAATGAGCAATCAGCCCCAGCATTTT | TRBV28 | TRBD1 | TRBJ1-5 | -
CASSSDSSNQPQHF | TGTGCCAGCAGTTCCGACAGCTCCAATCAGCCCCAGCATTTT | TRBV28 | - | TRBJ1-5 | few
CASSQAPPLGLGVGEQFF | TGCGCCAGCAGCCAAGCCCCACCACTGGGACTAGGGGTCGGTGAGCAGTTCTTC | TRBV4-1 | TRBD2 | TRBJ2-1 | -
CASSLTGQQETQYF | TGCGCCAGCAGCTTGACAGGCCAACAAGAGACCCAGTACTTC | TRBV5-1 | - | TRBJ2-5 | -
CASSLRGLEGYTF | TGTGCCAGCAGCTTAAGGGGGCTGGAAGGCTACACCTTC | TRBV7-2 | TRBD1 | TRBJ1-2 | -
CASRYPGTGYNEQFF | TGTGCCAGCAGATATCCCGGGACAGGCTACAATGAGCAGTTCTTC | TRBV27 | TRBD1 | TRBJ2-1 | -
CASSQVRQYLSGANVLTF | TGTGCCAGCAGCCAAGTTAGACAGTATCTATCTGGGGCCAACGTCCTGACTTTC | TRBV3-1/TRBV3-2 | - | TRBJ2-6 | -
CAWSVGGTDTQYF | TGTGCCTGGAGTGTGGGCGGCACAGATACGCAGTATTTT | TRBV30 | - | TRBJ2-3 | -
CATSLGGRVDEQYF | TGTGCCACCAGCCTGGGCGGGAGGGTCGACGAGCAGTACTTC | TRBV24-1 | TRBD2 | TRBJ2-7 | -
CASSQVGLGAGAYEQYF | TGCGCCAGCAGCCAAGTGGGGCTGGGGGCGGGGGCCTACGAGCAGTACTTC | TRBV4-1 | - | TRBJ2-7 | -
CASRNDRGGYMSTEAFF | TGTGCCAGTAGAAACGACAGGGGGGGTTATATGTCCACTGAAGCTTTCTTT | TRBV19 | TRBD1 | TRBJ1-1 | -
CASSTGQALNEQFF | TGTGCCAGCAGCACGGGACAGGCGTTAAATGAGCAGTTCTTC | TRBV7-9 | TRBD1 | TRBJ2-1 | -
CASSLVRASGSYEQFF | TGTGCCAGCAGCTTAGTTAGGGCTAGCGGGAGCTATGAGCAGTTCTTC | TRBV7-9 | TRBD2 | TRBJ2-1 | -
CASSETGGQPQHF | TGTGCCAGCAGTGAGACAGGGGGGCAGCCCCAGCATTTT | TRBV2 | TRBD1 | TRBJ1-5 | once
CASSWTSGANIQYF | TGTGCCAGCAGCTGGACTAGCGGGGCGAACATTCAGTACTTC | TRBV5-6 | TRBD2 | TRBJ2-4 | once
CASSTRPPRGQGHGYTF | TGTGCCAGCTCCACTCGCCCACCACGCGGACAGGGGCATGGCTACACCTTC | TRBV18 | TRBD1 | TRBJ1-2 | -
CASSIDLAVLGGQFF | TGTGCCAGTAGTATAGATCTAGCGGTCCTAGGGGGGCAGTTCTTC | TRBV19 | - | TRBJ2-1 | -
CAWSVGGEQYF | TGTGCCTGGAGTGTAGGGGGCGAGCAGTACTTC | TRBV30 | - | TRBJ2-7 | -
CATSDPSGRHANTGELFF | TGTGCCACCAGTGACCCTAGCGGGAGACACGCGAACACCGGGGAGCTGTTTTTT | TRBV24-1 | TRBD2 | TRBJ2-2 | -
CASSQEAAGNQPQHF | TGCGCCAGCAGCCAAGAGGCGGCGGGCAATCAGCCCCAGCATTTT | TRBV4-3 | - | TRBJ1-5 | -
CASSDSAGNYGYTF | TGTGCCAGCAGTGACTCCGCAGGCAACTATGGCTACACCTTC | TRBV6-4 | - | TRBJ1-2 | -
CASRVSSGPYNEQFF | TGTGCCAGTAGGGTTAGTAGCGGCCCCTACAATGAGCAGTTCTTC | TRBV19 | - | TRBJ2-1 | -
CASSLRSDEQFF | TGCGCCAGCAGCTTGAGGAGCGATGAGCAGTTCTTC | TRBV5-1 | - | TRBJ2-1 | -